This T cell receptor (beta chain) comes out of a study of blood T cells in healthy people across ages. The germline V gene encodes CDR1 DFQATT and CDR2 SNEGSKA (reference sequence). Trimming at V came to 6 bases and at J to 5 bases, leaving 5 bases not matched to a gene. The CDR3 has 14 amino acids. Primed by a sample-barcoded 5' primer and a J-beta primer mix, a second PCR proceeded for roughly 6 to 12 cycles. Each single sample gave us at least 3 million CDR3-containing paired-end reads. TCRdb reprocessed the 5' RACE reads with MiXCR, giving one entry per CDR3 protein. The sample has 850,000 or so distinct CDR3 sequences; 25% to 35% are singletons.

The TCR comes from a woman of 80 years or more in good health. Material for sequencing was blood. The chain carries TRBV20-1 and TRBJ2-2, with 11 bases that match TRBD1. This CDR3 reads CSAPDRGRTGELFF. For the CDR3, the DNA is TGCAGTGCCCCGGACAGGGGGCGAACCGGGGAGCTGTTTTTT.